These 5 T cell receptor beta chains originate from one sample sequenced in a study of lymphopenia after photon versus proton radiotherapy. Assay used: immunoSEQ multiplex PCR; TCRdb lists only in-frame clones, some missing. The sample includes some 29,000 clones, roughly four fifths of them seen just once. Sample: peripheral blood, taken from a patient treated with photon-based radiotherapy. The receptor source for this set is a man aged 50 to 60 with gastric cancer.

The rearrangement uses TRBV4-3 and TRBJ2-2; D tentatively fits TRBD1 or TRBD2 (5 bases each). This CDR3 has 16 residues. Germline values: CDR1 LGHNA, CDR2 YSLEER. V was cut by 0 bases and J by 4 bases, with 12 bases left in between. This CDR3 is CASSQDRAGTTGELFF. CDR3 nucleotide sequence: TGCGCCAGCAGCCAAGATCGCGCAGGGACCACCGGGGAGCTGTTTTTT.

V gene TRBV30 combines with J gene TRBJ1-1; no firm D call. V was shortened by 5 bases and J by 0 bases, with 10 bases between the two germline ends. The CDR3 is 13 residues long. CDR1 is GTSNPN, CDR2 SVGIG, per germline (reference sequence). CDR3 residues: CAWVRSVNTEAFF. The CDR3 nucleotides are TGTGCCTGGGTTAGGTCGGTGAACACTGAAGCTTTCTTT.

For the CDR3, the DNA is TGCAGCGTCCCAGGTGTGCGGGGGCCCTCAAGCACAGATACGCAGTATTTT. This encodes CSVPGVRGPSSTDTQYF. The chain is built from TRBV29-1 and TRBJ2-3, with D possibly TRBD2 on 7 matching bases. Trimming left V 6 bases short and J 0 bases short, with 22 bases between. CDR1 is SQVTM and CDR2 is ANQGSEA in the germline V gene. The CDR3 runs 17 residues.

The V and J genes are TRBV6-1 and TRBJ1-1, with no clear D. Germline assignment: CDR1 MNHNS and CDR2 SASEGT. V gave up 3 bases and J gave up 1 base, with 6 bases separating them. The CDR3 contains 13 residues. Here the CDR3 reads CASSEKTNTEAFF. The CDR3 coding sequence is TGTGCCAGCAGTGAGAAGACGAACACTGAAGCTTTCTTT.

This sequence joins TRBV11-1 and TRBJ2-2; TRBD1 aligns across 7 bases. The trim removed 2 bases at V and 1 base at J, leaving 10 bases unmatched. Germline values: CDR1 SGHAT, CDR2 FQDESV (reference sequence). The length of the CDR3 is 18 residues. For the CDR3, the DNA is TGTGCCAGCAGCTTATGGGCAGGGGGAACAAAGAACACCGGGGAGCTGTTTTTT. Translating it yields CASSLWAGGTKNTGELFF. Full variable domain (missing parts from reference TRBV11-1 and TRBJ2-2): EAEVAQSPRYKITEKSQAVAFWCDPISGHATLYWYRQILGQGPELLVQFQDESVVDDSQLPKDRFSAERLKGVDSTLKIQPAELGDSAMYLCASSLWAGGTKNTGELFFGEGSRLTVL.